This T cell receptor beta chain was recorded in a study of T-cell reconstitution after alpha-beta-depleted transplantation in children. CDR3 length: 14 residues. V was shortened by 6 bases and J by 7 bases, with 15 bases between the two germline ends. Germline V gives CDR1 SEHNR, CDR2 FQNEAQ (reference sequence). For TCRbeta, the library was prepared with unique molecular identifiers. TCRdb re-derived calls from the PCR reads in MiXCR, one entry per CDR3 protein. The sample shows 250,000 to 400,000 distinct CDR3 sequences, around 25% of them seen only once. Points from the study as a whole: Hyperexpanded clones declined; after one year, newly produced T cells mostly supplied diversity.

Notes on this clonotype: Its antigen is unknown.

The source material was PBMCs, mostly from graft donor cells, sampled 180 days after TCRalphabeta/CD19-depleted stem cell transplant. The chain couples TRBV7-9 to TRBJ2-2, with D possibly TRBD2 on 5 matching bases. This clonotype was sampled from a male patient under 18 who had a stem cell transplant for acute lymphoblastic leukemia, so the T cells may come from the graft donor. The CDR3 DNA reads as TGTGCCAGCAGATTCGGACTTGGGGACGGGGAGCTGTTTTTT. As protein: CASRFGLGDGELFF. The whole variable domain, filled in from reference TRBV7-9 and TRBJ2-2, reads DTGVSQNPRHKITKRGQNVTFRCDPISEHNRLYWYRQTLGQGPEFLTYFQNEAQLEKSRLLSDRFSAERPKGSFSTLEIQRTEQGDSAMYLCASRFGLGDGELFFGEGSRLTVL.